The present T cell receptor beta chain was sequenced within a study of CXCR3-negative and CXCR3-positive naive CD8 T cells. The CDR3 runs to 15 residues. CDR1 and CDR2 (germline): SGHVS, FNYEAQ. Libraries were UMI-labeled 5' RACE TRB cDNA. Following a re-call of the 5' RACE reads, TCRdb has one entry per CDR3 protein and lacks DNA. The specimen's table records about 120,000 distinct CDR3 sequences. Study-wide findings and caveats: CXCR3-positive naive cells carried more hydrophobic TRB CDR3s than CXCR3-negative ones.

As to this clonotype: Its antigen is not identified.

The chain uses TRBV7-6 and TRBJ2-7; TCRdb calls TRBD1, which cannot be checked without DNA. The source is a human donor in good health. Some clones in this sample may be carry-over from other donors' samples. What was sequenced was naive CXCR3- CD8+ T cells from blood. The subset was: CD45RO-CCR7+CD27+CD95- naive CD8+ T cells lacking CXCR3 (TNR3-). This chain's CDR3 is CASSDRDGSSYEQYF.